Following are 15 T cell receptor beta chains from one sample sequenced in a study of neoadjuvant nivolumab and ipilimumab in lung cancer. The protocol was immunoSEQ multiplex PCR, while the TCRdb copy is restricted to in-frame clones and leaves out a portion. This table holds 15,000 to 20,000 clones, around 86% found once. The source was peripheral blood, collected before neoadjuvant nivolumab, alone or with ipilimumab. The receptors stem from an adult with non-small cell lung cancer.

The chain combines TRBV19 with TRBJ1-2; D gene unclear. The ends were cut back, 7 bases at V and 8 bases at J, with 17 bases in the middle. This CDR3 is built from 13 residues. CDR1 is LNHDA, CDR2 SQIVND, per germline (reference sequence). The CDR3 here is CASTPVGPGGYTF. CDR3 coding DNA: TGTGCCAGTACCCCGGTCGGTCCGGGCGGCTACACCTTC.

In its sample, this clone was seen once. The chain uses TRBV30 and TRBJ1-2, with 9 bases matching TRBD1. Germline CDR1 is GTSNPN and CDR2 is SVGIG (reference sequence). The CDR3 is made up of 14 amino acids. Trimming cost V 0 bases and J 6 bases; bases outside gene matches: 5. The chain's CDR3 is CAWSVYTGGDGYTF. CDR3 coding DNA: TGTGCCTGGAGTGTATATACAGGGGGCGATGGCTACACCTTC.

This sequence joins TRBV7-2 and TRBJ2-6; D call uncertain. Trimming took off 1 base at V and 3 bases at J, with 7 bases between the two ends. CDR1 and CDR2 from the germline V gene are SGHTA and FQGNSA. This CDR3 comprises 15 residues. The CDR3 region has the DNA TGTGCCAGCAGCTTAGAGGTTATTGGGGCCAACGTCCTGACTTTC. This codes for CASSLEVIGANVLTF.

This chain links TRBV5-1 with TRBJ2-2; 8 bases line up with TRBD1. Germline lookup yields CDR1 SGHRS and CDR2 YFSETQ. There are 15 residues in the CDR3. J was trimmed by 5 bases and V by 2 bases; bases with no gene match: 5. CDR3 nucleotides: TGCGCCAGCAGCTTCGGACAGGGAGGAACCGGGGAGCTGTTTTTT. It translates to CASSFGQGGTGELFF.

This chain joins TRBV25-1 and TRBJ1-1; 7 positions agree with TRBD1. This CDR3 is 12 amino acids long. Trimming took 8 bases from V and 6 from J; bases not matched to a gene: 6. From germline, CDR1 is MGHDK and CDR2 SYGVNS. The CDR3 spells CASLGQVAEAFF. CDR3 coding DNA: TGTGCCAGCCTCGGACAGGTAGCTGAAGCTTTCTTT.

This clone was observed a single time. The chain links TRBV7-6 to TRBJ2-7; 7 bases map to TRBD1. Germline assignment: CDR1 SGHVS and CDR2 FNYEAQ. The CDR3 runs 14 residues. The junction had 3 bases not matched to a gene; V was cut back by 1 base and J by 3 bases. The CDR3 loop is CASSLGGGGYEQYF. The CDR3 DNA sequence: TGTGCCAGCAGCTTAGGAGGGGGCGGCTACGAGCAGTACTTC.

V usage is TRBV30 and J usage is TRBJ1-4, with 8 bases identical to TRBD1. Per the germline V gene, CDR1 is GTSNPN and CDR2 is SVGIG (reference sequence). This CDR3 spans 14 amino acids. Germline trimming cut 4 bases from V and 8 bases from J; bases unmatched to any gene: 9. CDR3 region: CAWTSKDREEKLFF. The CDR3 DNA reads as TGTGCCTGGACCTCCAAGGACAGGGAGGAAAAACTGTTTTTT.

This clone was observed a few times. The chain carries TRBV9 and TRBJ2-5; perhaps TRBD2 as D (7 bases). Germline V gene data show CDR1 as SGDLS and CDR2 as YYNGEE. V was cut by 3 bases and J by 2 bases, with 20 bases left in between. This CDR3 is built from 17 residues. The CDR3 region has the DNA TGTGCCAGCAGCGCAAGGGAAAGGGGGGGAAGTCAAGAGACCCAGTACTTC. It codes for CASSARERGGSQETQYF.

The gene calls are TRBV29-1 and TRBJ2-1; D is perhaps TRBD2 (6 bases). Germline CDR1 and CDR2: SQVTM and ANQGSEA. V was shortened by 5 bases and J by 4 bases, with 15 bases between the two germline ends. The CDR3 length is 14 residues. CDR3 sequence (DNA): TGCAGCGTTTACCCTAGCGCGGAGTACAATGAGCAGTTCTTC. Amino acids: CSVYPSAEYNEQFF.

Here the CDR3 reads CAWSAGADYGYTF. Written as DNA, the CDR3 is TGTGCCTGGAGTGCAGGCGCCGACTATGGCTACACCTTC. The genes are TRBV30 and TRBJ1-2; no firm D call. The CDR3 is made up of 13 amino acids. Trimming removed 1 base from V and 3 bases from J, with 9 bases in between. The germline gives CDR1 GTSNPN, CDR2 SVGIG (reference sequence). Full variable domain (remainder filled in from reference TRBV30 and TRBJ1-2): SQTIHQWPATLVQPVGSPLSLECTVEGTSNPNLYWYRQAAGRGLQLLFYSVGIGQISSEVPQNLSASRPQDRQFILSSKKLLLSDSGFYLCAWSAGADYGYTFGSGTRLTVV.

The chain is built from TRBV28 and TRBJ1-2; 8 bases align to TRBD1. Germline values: CDR1 MDHEN, CDR2 SYDVKM. The CDR3 consists of 14 residues. The ends lost 5 bases at V and 7 bases at J; junction bases unmatched: 9. CDR3 loop: CASSITTDRVGYTF. The DNA for the CDR3 is TGTGCCAGCAGTATTACCACGGACAGGGTTGGCTACACCTTC.

This clone was observed once. This chain connects TRBV5-5 to TRBJ2-3; D not resolved. This CDR3 has 14 amino acids. Germline values: CDR1 SGHKS, CDR2 YYEKEE (reference sequence). V gave up 2 bases and J gave up 5 bases, with 12 bases separating them. The CDR3 nucleotides are TGTGCCAGCAGCTTCCGGGTCGATGGAGATACGCAGTATTTT. Amino acids: CASSFRVDGDTQYF.

The table lists this clone with a count of one. The chain is built from TRBV25-1 and TRBJ2-6, with 8 bases that match TRBD1. CDR3 length equals 18 residues. Trimming took 4 bases from V and 2 from J; bases not matched to a gene: 10. Germline-derived CDR1 and CDR2 are MGHDK and SYGVNS. CDR3: CASSVTGTGSTGANVLTF. CDR3 nucleotide sequence: TGTGCCAGCAGTGTAACCGGGACAGGCTCGACTGGGGCCAACGTCCTGACTTTC.

The CDR3 DNA reads TGTGCCAGCAGCCAATGGACTCTGCCCTGGGGCTACACCTTC. Its translation: CASSQWTLPWGYTF. V and J are TRBV14 and TRBJ1-2; the D is unclear. Germline-derived CDR1 and CDR2 are SGHDN and FVKESK. The CDR3 is 14 amino acids. With 2 bases removed from V and 8 bases from J, the gap between germline ends came to 15 bases.

The rearrangement links TRBV11-1 to TRBJ1-1, with D maybe TRBD1 (6 bases). CDR1 SGHAT and CDR2 FQDESV come from the germline V gene (reference sequence). The CDR3 spans 14 residues. V was trimmed by 11 bases and J by 0 bases, leaving 16 bases between them. The CDR3 sequence: CASQATGLNTEAFF. CDR3 coding DNA: TGTGCCTCCCAAGCGACAGGACTGAACACTGAAGCTTTCTTT. Together with reference TRBV11-1 and TRBJ1-1, the CDR3 gives the full variable domain: EAEVAQSPRYKITEKSQAVAFWCDPISGHATLYWYRQILGQGPELLVQFQDESVVDDSQLPKDRFSAERLKGVDSTLKIQPAELGDSAMYLCASQATGLNTEAFFGQGTRLTVV.